The 5 T cell receptor beta chains below all came from one sample that was sequenced in a study of cytomegalovirus exposure and HLA in healthy donors. Profiled with immunoSEQ multiplex PCR; TCRdb holds only in-frame clones, not every one. Here the sample spans approximately 180,000 clones, around 86% being singletons. Sequencing was performed on PBMCs. These receptors all stem from a woman younger than 30 in good health and CMV-seronegative.

V and J are TRBV2 and TRBJ1-1; 7 nucleotides match TRBD1. Germline-derived CDR1 and CDR2 are SNHLY and FYNNEI. J was trimmed by 7 bases and V by 8 bases; bases with no gene match: 10. CDR3 length equals 13 residues. Here the CDR3 DNA reads TGTGCCAGCTCCGAATTGAACAGGGGTGAAGCTTTCTTT. It is translated as CASSELNRGEAFF.

CDR3 bases: TGTGCCAGCAGCCTAGACAGTGGGAATGAAAAACTGTTTTTT. Translated: CASSLDSGNEKLFF. This rearrangement joins TRBV7-2 to TRBJ1-4; a weak D match, TRBD1 (5 bases). Per the germline V gene, CDR1 is SGHTA and CDR2 is FQGNSA. Trimming took off 5 bases at V and 5 bases at J, with 12 bases between the two ends. The CDR3 is 14 amino acids.

The chain links TRBV4-1 to TRBJ2-1; TRBD2 matches 9 bases. The CDR3 spans 15 residues. The trim removed 6 bases at V and 3 bases at J, leaving 6 bases unmatched. CDR1 is MGHRA and CDR2 is YSYEKL in the germline V gene. The CDR3 DNA reads as TGCGCCAGCAGGATTAGCGGGAGAGACTACAATGAGCAGTTCTTC. This codes for CASRISGRDYNEQFF.

The chain combines TRBV18 with TRBJ2-7; 10 nucleotides align to TRBD1. The CDR3 has 15 amino acids. The V and J ends lost 4 bases and 4 bases, in that order; junction bases with no gene match: 7. Germline lookup yields CDR1 KGHSH and CDR2 LQKENI. In DNA form, the CDR3 reads TGTGCCAGCTCACTTTTTGGACAGGGGGGATACGAGCAGTACTTC. This sequence encodes CASSLFGQGGYEQYF.

This chain joins TRBV27 and TRBJ1-1; TRBD1 matches at 10 bases. The germline V gene has CDR1 MNHEY and CDR2 SMNVEV (reference sequence). The V gene end was trimmed by 5 bases and the J gene end by 3 bases; junction bases not matched to a gene: 6. The CDR3 contains 15 residues. The CDR3 nucleotides read TGTGCCAGCAGTAGGGACAGGGGAATGGACACTGAAGCTTTCTTT. The encoded protein is CASSRDRGMDTEAFF.